This T cell receptor beta chain was recorded in a study of CD8 T cells in Susac syndrome. Random hexamers primed reverse transcription of roughly 0.5 to 1 ug RNA. The authors amplified TCR beta CDR3 across 54 Vbeta and 13 Jbeta using immunoSEQ multiplex PCR. MiXCR was run by TCRdb on the immunoSEQ multiplex PCR reads, yielding one entry per CDR3 protein. Found here are 200,000 to 250,000 distinct CDR3 sequences, around 93% of them singletons; the top ten hold around 0.082%. High-throughput TCR beta sequencing covered peripheral CD8+ and CD4+ T cells. Multiple sclerosis controls were treatment-naive patients with stable or active relapsing-remitting disease. TEMRA cells were enriched by FACS, while CD8+ and CD4+ T cells were obtained through a negative isolation that was performed magnetically. This TCR derives from a human donor with multiple sclerosis. Material for sequencing was CD4+ T cells from PBMCs.

The CDR3 region has the DNA TGCAGCGTTGACGACAGATTGTATGGCTACACCTTC. Translated: CSVDDRLYGYTF. This chain joins TRBV29-1 and TRBJ1-2, with a tentative D call TRBD1 (5 bases). The CDR3 runs 12 residues. V gave up 3 bases and J gave up 5 bases, with 10 bases separating them. Germline V gives CDR1 SQVTM, CDR2 ANQGSEA.